This record concerns one TCR beta chain sequence. The antigen remains unidentified. Around 100,000 TCR templates per sample were assayed. Libraries were prepared by immunoSEQ multiplex PCR; TCRdb keeps only in-frame clonotypes and omits some of them. The sample includes approximately 65,000 clones, less than 85% of them seen just once. The sample originates from a study of siplizumab effects on memory and regulatory T cells. General study findings and limits: The study found naive T cells seemingly more diverse than memory cells and seemingly major alloresponse contributors. A significant reduction in alloreactive sequences traceable to unstimulated CD4+ memory cells was produced by siplizumab.

The ends were cut back, 4 bases at V and 6 bases at J, with 15 bases in the middle. The CDR3 length is 14 residues. Germline CDR1 is MNHNS and CDR2 is SASEGT. Unstimulated naive, memory, effector memory and TEMRA subsets were sequenced, and this was done in a few donor pairs. The sequence was obtained from a human donor in good health. This chain joins TRBV6-1 and TRBJ1-1; D might be TRBD1 (6 bases). Source material: memory CD4+ T cells sorted from blood. The CDR3 DNA follows: TGTGCCAGCAGTGTCCTGGGGGCGCCGGCTGAAGCTTTCTTT. Protein sequence: CASSVLGAPAEAFF.